These 22 T cell receptor beta chains originate from one sample sequenced in a study of cytomegalovirus exposure and HLA in healthy donors. A multiplex PCR was run with 60 Vbeta primers and 13 Jbeta primers. Profiled with immunoSEQ multiplex PCR; TCRdb holds only in-frame clones, not every one. The data hold 160,000 or so clones, with 71% observed a single time. Material: PBMCs. Receptors were obtained from a young woman in good health and CMV-seronegative.

The genes are TRBV27 and TRBJ1-1; 9 bases line up with TRBD1. CDR1 and CDR2 (germline): MNHEY, SMNVEV (reference sequence). There are 13 residues in the CDR3. J was trimmed by 5 bases and V by 6 bases; bases with no gene match: 4. CDR3 sequence: CASSRDRVTEAFF. Written as DNA, the CDR3 is TGTGCCAGCAGCCGGGACAGGGTGACTGAAGCTTTCTTT.

This sequence joins TRBV6-4 and TRBJ1-5, with 7 bases matching TRBD1. Germline lookup yields CDR1 MRHNA and CDR2 SNTAGT. V lost 6 bases to trimming and J lost 3 bases; unmatched junction nucleotides: 2. The CDR3 spans 13 residues. CDR3 loop: CASRGQFNQPQHF. CDR3 nucleotide sequence: TGTGCCAGCAGGGGACAGTTCAATCAGCCCCAGCATTTT.

This rearrangement joins TRBV5-4 to TRBJ1-1; D unclear. Looked up from germline, CDR1 is SGHNT and CDR2 is YYREEE (reference sequence). The CDR3 has 12 residues. The germline V and J ends were trimmed by 7 bases and 4 bases, with 11 bases remaining between them. DNA for the CDR3: TGTGCCAGCCGACAAAAAGGCACTGAAGCTTTCTTT. It specifies CASRQKGTEAFF. Looking up the rest from reference TRBV5-4 and TRBJ1-1 gives the full variable domain: ETGVTQSPTHLIKTRGQQVTLRCSSQSGHNTVSWYQQALGQGPQFIFQYYREEENGRGNFPPRFSGLQFPNYSSELNVNALELDDSALYLCASRQKGTEAFFGQGTRLTVV.

The genes are TRBV7-9 and TRBJ2-1; the D is unclear. V dropped 1 base and J dropped 9 bases, with 10 bases sitting between them. The germline V gene encodes CDR1 SEHNR and CDR2 FQNEAQ (reference sequence). This CDR3 region has 13 residues. The CDR3 region has the DNA TGTGCCAGCAGCTTAGGATCGTCTATTGAGCAGTTCTTC. Protein: CASSLGSSIEQFF. The full variable domain, in which reference TRBV7-9 and TRBJ2-1 provide the parts outside the CDR3, is DTGVSQNPRHKITKRGQNVTFRCDPISEHNRLYWYRQTLGQGPEFLTYFQNEAQLEKSRLLSDRFSAERPKGSFSTLEIQRTEQGDSAMYLCASSLGSSIEQFFGPGTRLTVL.

This clone came up a few times. This chain's CDR3 is CASLRDRGGTDTQYF. DNA for the CDR3: TGTGCCAGCCTCCGGGATCGGGGGGGCACAGATACGCAGTATTTT. The chain recombines TRBV28 with TRBJ2-3, with TRBD2 matching over 7 bases. CDR1 is MDHEN, CDR2 SYDVKM, per germline. Trimming at V came to 8 bases and at J to 1 base, leaving 9 bases not matched to a gene. This CDR3 comprises 15 residues.

The chain uses TRBV6-1 and TRBJ1-2; D may be TRBD1 (5 bases). Germline lookup yields CDR1 MNHNS and CDR2 SASEGT. Trimming left V 6 bases short and J 8 bases short, with 16 bases between. The CDR3 runs to 13 residues. CDR3 bases: TGTGCCAGCAGGGCAGGGAAGAAGAACGGCTACACCTTC. Amino acid sequence: CASRAGKKNGYTF.

This clone was seen only once. This chain connects TRBV28 to TRBJ2-7; no reliable D call. The CDR3 covers 15 residues. In germline, CDR1 is MDHEN, CDR2 SYDVKM. V was pared by 1 base and J by 1 base, with 11 bases between. CDR3 amino acids: CASSLSAPGSYEQYF. The CDR3 DNA reads as TGTGCCAGCAGTTTATCAGCGCCCGGTTCCTACGAGCAGTACTTC. The full variable domain, in which reference TRBV28 and TRBJ2-7 provide the parts outside the CDR3, is DVKVTQSSRYLVKRTGEKVFLECVQDMDHENMFWYRQDPGLGLRLIYFSYDVKMKEKGDIPEGYSVSREKKERFSLILESASTNQTSMYLCASSLSAPGSYEQYFGPGTRLTVT.

The chain uses TRBV27 and TRBJ1-2; D is ambiguous. CDR1 is MNHEY, CDR2 SMNVEV, per germline (reference sequence). Trimming removed 6 bases at V and 6 bases at J, with 14 bases between. The CDR3 is made up of 13 amino acids. The CDR3 DNA follows: TGTGCCAGCAGGGCTATAACGGGGAATGGCTACACCTTC. Its protein is CASRAITGNGYTF.

The V call is TRBV27, the J call TRBJ1-1, with 9 nucleotides matching TRBD1. In germline, CDR1 is MNHEY, CDR2 SMNVEV (reference sequence). The CDR3 covers 14 residues. Germline trimming cut 5 bases from V and 3 bases from J; bases unmatched to any gene: 4. CDR3: CASSRRDRDTEAFF. In nucleotides, the CDR3 is TGTGCCAGCAGTAGGCGGGACAGGGACACTGAAGCTTTCTTT.

The chain's CDR3 is CASSHGRGRARETQYF. DNA for the CDR3: TGTGCCAGCAGCCACGGACGCGGGAGGGCCCGAGAGACCCAGTACTTC. The chain has TRBV13 and TRBJ2-5; 9 nucleotides match TRBD2. CDR1 and CDR2 from the germline V gene are PRHDT and FYEKMQ (reference sequence). With V trimmed by 5 bases and J by 4 bases, 11 bases remained unmatched. The CDR3 extends over 16 amino acids.

This chain links TRBV5-1 with TRBJ2-3; D call uncertain. CDR3 length equals 12 residues. The germline CDR1 and CDR2 sequences are SGHRS and YFSETQ. Trimming removed 4 bases from V and 0 bases from J, with 3 bases in between. The CDR3 is CASSQSTDTQYF. CDR3 bases: TGCGCCAGCAGCCAGAGCACAGATACGCAGTATTTT.

This chain links TRBV10-3 with TRBJ2-7; a weak D match, TRBD2 (5 bases). Trimming pared 7 bases from V and 4 bases from J, leaving 17 bases between. The germline V gene encodes CDR1 ENHRY and CDR2 SYGVKD. There are 14 residues in the CDR3. In nucleotides, the CDR3 is TGTGCCATCAACCACGGTGGGAGCGTTTACGAGCAGTACTTC. Protein product: CAINHGGSVYEQYF.

The V gene is TRBV5-4, the J gene TRBJ2-5; a weak D match, TRBD1 (6 bases). Germline-derived CDR1 and CDR2 are SGHNT and YYREEE (reference sequence). The V end lost 3 bases, the J end lost 6 bases, and 15 bases lay between the germline ends. The CDR3 is 14 residues long. This CDR3 is CASSSLGTKKTQYF. CDR3 bases: TGTGCCAGCAGCTCTCTCGGGACAAAGAAGACCCAGTACTTC.

This sequence joins TRBV27 and TRBJ2-7; possibly TRBD1 for D (6 bases). V lost 2 bases and J 3 bases, leaving 14 bases between the germline ends. Germline V lookup: CDR1 MNHEY, CDR2 SMNVEV (reference sequence). The CDR3 contains 15 residues. The CDR3 protein is CASSLATGLLYEQYF. The CDR3 DNA sequence: TGTGCCAGCAGTTTAGCGACAGGTTTGCTCTACGAGCAGTACTTC.

This clone showed up just a few times. The chain is built from TRBV9 and TRBJ2-3; TRBD2 aligns across 9 bases. Germline values: CDR1 SGDLS, CDR2 YYNGEE. The ends lost 0 bases at V and 1 base at J; junction bases unmatched: 3. This CDR3 spans 16 amino acids. CDR3 DNA: TGTGCCAGCAGCGTAGACCCTAGCGGGGGCACAGATACGCAGTATTTT. Protein product: CASSVDPSGGTDTQYF.

This clone has just a few counts. The V call is TRBV27, the J call TRBJ2-2, with D possibly TRBD1 on 6 matching bases. With 10 bases removed from V and 6 bases from J, the gap between germline ends came to 12 bases. There are 12 residues in the CDR3. Germline V gene lookup returns CDR1 MNHEY and CDR2 SMNVEV (reference sequence). Here the CDR3 DNA reads TGTGCCATCAAACAGGGCCCCGGGGAGCTGTTTTTT. Translation: CAIKQGPGELFF.

The chain combines TRBV27 with TRBJ2-1; D gene uncertain. Germline V gene sequence: CDR1 MNHEY, CDR2 SMNVEV (reference sequence). This CDR3 has 14 amino acids. Trimming removed 5 bases at V and 1 base at J, with 9 bases between. DNA for the CDR3: TGTGCCAGCAGTGGCCTACTATCCTACAATGAGCAGTTCTTC. The encoded protein is CASSGLLSYNEQFF.

V gene TRBV19 combines with J gene TRBJ1-4; 8 nucleotides agree with TRBD1. This CDR3 spans 16 amino acids. Germline CDR1 reads LNHDA; CDR2 reads SQIVND (reference sequence). J was trimmed by 4 bases and V by 7 bases; bases with no gene match: 11. Here the CDR3 DNA reads TGTGCCAGTACCCTCGCCATGGGACAGGTTAATGAAAAACTGTTTTTT. Its protein is CASTLAMGQVNEKLFF.

This clone has just a few counts. The rearrangement joins TRBV25-1 to TRBJ2-7; 11 bases are a match to TRBD1. The CDR3 totals 14 residues. CDR1 and CDR2 from the germline V gene are MGHDK and SYGVNS. With V trimmed by 6 bases and J by 0 bases, 1 base remained unmatched. The CDR3 DNA is TGTGCCAGCAGGGGACAGGGGGTCTCCTACGAGCAGTACTTC. Its translation: CASRGQGVSYEQYF.

This clone was counted only a few times. This chain connects TRBV18 to TRBJ1-5; tentative D call: TRBD1 (6 bases). This CDR3 contains 15 residues. Germline V lookup: CDR1 KGHSH, CDR2 LQKENI. With 5 bases removed from V and 5 bases from J, the gap between germline ends came to 16 bases. The CDR3 loop is CASSDGTGFDQPQHF. In DNA form, the CDR3 reads TGTGCCAGCTCAGATGGCACAGGGTTTGATCAGCCCCAGCATTTT.

This rearrangement joins TRBV27 to TRBJ2-5; 8 bases line up with TRBD1. Germline V lookup: CDR1 MNHEY, CDR2 SMNVEV (reference sequence). V lost 8 bases to trimming and J lost 3 bases; unmatched junction nucleotides: 2. CDR3 length equals 12 residues. CDR3 nucleotides: TGTGCCAGCGGACAGGGCGAAGAGACCCAGTACTTC. As protein: CASGQGEETQYF.

The chain employs TRBV2 and TRBJ2-1; 11 nucleotides agree with TRBD2. V trimming: 5 bases; J trimming: 9 bases; junction bases outside the gene matches: 6. In germline, CDR1 is SNHLY, CDR2 FYNNEI. This CDR3 contains 14 residues. CDR3 in amino acids: CASSPLAGGGEQFF. In DNA form, the CDR3 reads TGTGCCAGCAGTCCGCTAGCGGGGGGTGGTGAGCAGTTCTTC. Drawing the rest from reference TRBV2 and TRBJ2-1, the complete variable domain is EPEVTQTPSHQVTQMGQEVILRCVPISNHLYFYWYRQILGQKVEFLVSFYNNEISEKSEIFDDQFSVERPDGSNFTLKIRSTKLEDSAMYFCASSPLAGGGEQFFGPGTRLTVL.